One sample yielded the 32 T cell receptor beta chains listed below, sequenced in a study of T-cell reconstitution after alpha-beta-depleted transplantation in children (dated by TCRdb to about 2016). The library relied on PCR. Sequencing took place on an Illumina HiSeq 2500. TCR library preparation used molecular barcoding, with unique molecular identifiers applied to normalize quantification of the TCRbeta repertoire. In-frame beta chains were kept once TCRdb had trimmed the public reads at Q25 with fastp and called clones with MiXCR. Each CDR3 protein gets just one entry, which takes the most common genes and DNA from the rows behind it. This sample is represented by 230,000 or so distinct CDR3 sequences; 7.5% to 10% of them were singletons. The ten largest account for 5.1% of the sample. Sequences were derived from PBMCs from the stem cell graft donor, sampled from the stem cell graft. All receptors come from a human donor who donated a stem cell graft to a child with SCID.

This clonotype was counted at least ten times. V is TRBV6-1 and J is TRBJ1-6; D might be TRBD1 (5 bases). Per germline, CDR1 MNHNS and CDR2 SASEGT. The CDR3 runs to 15 residues. Deletions cut 6 bases from V and 5 bases from J, with 14 bases between. CDR3 nucleotide sequence: TGTGCCAGCAGCAATCCAGAGGGGAATAATTCACCCCTCCACTTT. Translating gives CASSNPEGNNSPLHF.

This clonotype has at least ten counts. The CDR3 nucleotides are TGTGCCAGCAGTTTAGGATTGGAGGGTGGAAACACCATATATTTT. This codes for CASSLGLEGGNTIYF. The chain couples TRBV12-3 or TRBV12-4 to TRBJ1-3, with D unresolved. The V and J ends lost 1 base and 3 bases respectively, with 10 bases between them. This CDR3 has 15 amino acids.

This clonotype was counted ten times or more. The chain carries TRBV3-1 and TRBJ2-1; 9 nucleotides line up with TRBD2. J was trimmed by 5 bases and V by 1 base; bases with no gene match: 6. The germline V gene has CDR1 LGHDT and CDR2 YNNKEL (reference sequence). The CDR3 is made up of 16 amino acids. CDR3 sequence reads: CASSQVGLASDNEQFF. Here the CDR3 DNA reads TGTGCCAGCAGCCAAGTAGGACTAGCGTCGGACAATGAGCAGTTCTTC.

This clonotype occurred many times. For the CDR3, the DNA is TGTGCCAGCAGTTCGACTAGCGGGTTCTTCTCTGGGGCCAACGTCCTGACTTTC. Its translation: CASSSTSGFFSGANVLTF. V gene TRBV27 combines with J gene TRBJ2-6; 10 positions match TRBD2. CDR1 MNHEY and CDR2 SMNVEV come from the germline V gene (reference sequence). This CDR3 contains 18 residues. V lost 4 bases to trimming and J lost 0 bases; unmatched junction nucleotides: 6.

This clonotype was counted at least ten times. The chain recombines TRBV7-9 with TRBJ2-7; D unresolved. Germline-derived CDR1 and CDR2 are SEHNR and FQNEAQ (reference sequence). Trimming took 1 base from V and 4 from J, leaving 14 bases between them. This CDR3 is built from 15 residues. The CDR3 nucleotides are TGTGCCAGCAGCTTAGACCCACAGATCTGGTACGAGCAGTACTTC. It codes for CASSLDPQIWYEQYF.

This clonotype was picked up many times. The rearrangement uses TRBV21-1 and TRBJ1-2. TRBV21-1 is termed a pseudogene. CDR3 length: 17 residues. CDR3 in DNA: TGTGCCAGCCTAAAAAAAAAGGAGGGCCTTGGCCCCTATGGCTACACCTTC. It yields the protein CASLKKKEGLGPYGYTF.

At least ten counts were recorded for this clonotype. CDR3 residues: CASSPLGGLGNEKLFF. Here the CDR3 DNA reads TGTGCCAGCAGCCCACTCGGGGGGCTCGGTAATGAAAAACTGTTTTTT. The chain combines TRBV6-1 with TRBJ1-4; D might be TRBD1 (6 bases). V lost 6 bases, J lost 4 bases, and 18 bases lay in between. This CDR3 is built from 16 residues. Germline V gene sequence: CDR1 MNHNS, CDR2 SASEGT.

The sample holds many counts of this clonotype. The chain carries TRBV7-2 and TRBJ2-7; D unclear. CDR1 is SGHTA, CDR2 FQGNSA, per germline. Trimming cost V 4 bases and J 1 base, with 11 bases left between them. CDR3 size: 14 residues. Here the CDR3 DNA reads TGTGCCAGCAGCTCGGAAGGGCCATCCTACGAGCAGTACTTC. Translated: CASSSEGPSYEQYF.

In its sample, this clonotype was seen many times. This chain connects TRBV20-1 to TRBJ2-3; 10 nucleotides line up with TRBD2. The CDR3 covers 15 residues. Trimming removed 2 bases from V and 0 bases from J; junction bases left unmatched: 2. Germline V gives CDR1 DFQATT, CDR2 SNEGSKA (reference sequence). CDR3 protein: CSARKLAGSTDTQYF. As DNA, the CDR3 is TGCAGTGCTAGAAAACTAGCGGGGAGCACAGATACGCAGTATTTT.

This clonotype was recorded a few times. The conserved phenylalanine or tryptophan normally closing the CDR3 is absent here, so this likely arose from a read error. The DNA is left out, because the CDR3 cannot be placed on it with certainty; the CDR3 is given as TCRdb lists it. The chain couples TRBV20-1 to TRBJ1-2; the D call of TRBD1 is as the table states it, not checked on the DNA. From germline, CDR1 is DFQATT and CDR2 SNEGSKA (reference sequence). The CDR3 totals 10 residues, both ends included. CDR3 region: CSASPLGSAL.

The rearrangement links TRBV4-2 to TRBJ2-7, with 10 bases fitting TRBD2. The J segment lost 1 base and the V segment lost 0 bases, leaving 3 bases of the junction unmatched. The CDR3 is made up of 16 amino acids. CDR1 is LGHNA, CDR2 YNFKEQ, per germline. The CDR3, as DNA: TGTGCCAGCAGCCAAGATCCTAGCGGGGGATCCTACGAGCAGTACTTC. Its translation is CASSQDPSGGSYEQYF.

This clonotype showed up many times. V and J are TRBV7-2 and TRBJ2-7; 12 positions match TRBD2. V lost 2 bases, J lost 4 bases, and 3 bases stayed unmatched. The CDR3 covers 15 residues. In germline, CDR1 is SGHTA, CDR2 FQGNSA. CDR3 in DNA: TGTGCCAGCAGCTTACGCGGACTAGCGGGGTACGAGCAGTACTTC. It codes for CASSLRGLAGYEQYF.

The sample holds a few counts of this clonotype. The V call is TRBV21-1, the J call TRBJ2-3. TRBV21-1 is listed as a pseudogene. The CDR3 contains 17 residues. The DNA for the CDR3 is TGTGCCAGCCCTTGGCGGAAGCCAGCCAAGAGCACAGATACGCAGTATTTT. This translates into CASPWRKPAKSTDTQYF.

The chain has TRBV5-1 and TRBJ2-1; the match to TRBD2 covers 12 bases. The CDR3 spans 16 residues. J gave up 7 bases and V 5 bases, and 10 bases lay outside the gene matches. Germline lookup yields CDR1 SGHRS and CDR2 YFSETQ. CDR3 bases: TGCGCCAGCAGGGTGCTAGCGGGGGGGCCTCGGAATGAGCAGTTCTTC. Residues: CASRVLAGGPRNEQFF. The full variable domain, its missing parts supplied by reference TRBV5-1 and TRBJ2-1, is KAGVTQTPRYLIKTRGQQVTLSCSPISGHRSVSWYQQTPGQGLQFLFEYFSETQRNKGNFPGRFSGRQFSNSRSEMNVSTLELGDSALYLCASRVLAGGPRNEQFFGPGTRLTVL.

This clonotype was counted many times. The CDR3: CASSGVATGELFF. The CDR3 DNA sequence: TGCGCCAGCAGCGGGGTTGCCACCGGGGAGCTGTTTTTT. The V call is TRBV5-1, the J call TRBJ2-2; D unresolved. V was trimmed by 4 bases and J by 4 bases, leaving 8 bases between them. Germline values: CDR1 SGHRS, CDR2 YFSETQ. This CDR3 has 13 residues.

In its sample, this clonotype was seen many times. This chain uses TRBV5-1 with TRBJ2-1; D is unresolved. V lost 0 bases and J lost 7, with 8 bases in between. Germline CDR1 and CDR2: SGHRS and YFSETQ. This CDR3 spans 13 amino acids. CDR3 DNA: TGCGCCAGCAGCTTGGCCCTCACAAATGAGCAGTTCTTC. This codes for CASSLALTNEQFF.

This clonotype was seen repeatedly, ten times or more. J is TRBJ2-5 and V is TRBV5-1; no definite D call. This CDR3 has 15 residues. V was pared by 0 bases and J by 0 bases, with 9 bases between. CDR1 is SGHRS and CDR2 is YFSETQ in the germline V gene. CDR3 nucleotides: TGCGCCAGCAGCTTGGGATCAGCGTACCAAGAGACCCAGTACTTC. This gives the protein CASSLGSAYQETQYF.

This clonotype was recorded at least ten times. V gene TRBV28 combines with J gene TRBJ1-6; tentative D call: TRBD1 (5 bases). The germline V and J ends were trimmed by 3 bases and 8 bases, with 8 bases remaining between them. Germline V lookup: CDR1 MDHEN, CDR2 SYDVKM. The CDR3 has 13 amino acids. In DNA form, the CDR3 reads TGTGCCAGCAGTTTGATGGGGGATTCACCCCTCCACTTT. This encodes CASSLMGDSPLHF.

About this clonotype: This sequence may be a read error, since a much larger clone differs from it by one base. V gene TRBV7-8 combines with J gene TRBJ1-1; 9 nucleotides agree with TRBD1. Germline assignment: CDR1 SGHVS and CDR2 FQNEAQ. The CDR3 contains 15 residues. The CDR3 here is CASSTTGGMNTAAFF. The CDR3 DNA follows: TGTGCCAGCAGCACGACAGGGGGTATGAACACTGCAGCTTTCTTT.

The V gene is TRBV5-1, the J gene TRBJ2-4; possible D gene TRBD2, 6 bases. The CDR3 spans 18 residues. Per the germline V gene, CDR1 is SGHRS and CDR2 is YFSETQ. V lost 4 bases to trimming and J lost 2 bases, with 22 bases between them. The CDR3 bases are TGCGCCAGCAGCCCCGGCGGGGTATCAACCTTGACCAAAAACATTCAGTACTTC. The encoded protein is CASSPGGVSTLTKNIQYF.

This clonotype appeared many times. The rearrangement joins TRBV28 to TRBJ1-2; tentative D call: TRBD1 (6 bases). The length of the CDR3 is 15 residues. Per germline, CDR1 MDHEN and CDR2 SYDVKM. The germline V and J ends were trimmed by 6 bases and 4 bases, with 18 bases remaining between them. As DNA, the CDR3 is TGTGCCAGCAGGGGGGCCTCCCAGGCAAGCTATGGCTACACCTTC. Translating it yields CASRGASQASYGYTF.

The table lists this clonotype with many counts. The rearrangement links TRBV20-1 to TRBJ2-3; TRBD1 aligns across 8 bases. Germline V gene sequence: CDR1 DFQATT, CDR2 SNEGSKA (reference sequence). There are 13 residues in the CDR3. Trimming cost V 5 bases and J 0 bases; bases outside gene matches: 1. The CDR3 sequence is CSAQGASTDTQYF. The CDR3 DNA reads TGCAGTGCTCAGGGGGCTAGCACAGATACGCAGTATTTT.

This clonotype came up many times. The chain carries TRBV20-1 and TRBJ2-3; TRBD2 matches 11 bases. This CDR3 has 16 amino acids. Trimming removed 0 bases from V and 3 bases from J; junction bases left unmatched: 5. Germline V gives CDR1 DFQATT, CDR2 SNEGSKA (reference sequence). The DNA for the CDR3 is TGCAGTGCTAGAGATGTTAGCGGGGGGGCAACAGATACGCAGTATTTT. The encoded protein is CSARDVSGGATDTQYF.

About this clonotype: This may arise from a read error, as a much more abundant clone is one base away. This chain's CDR3 is CSASLAGGPWYNGQFF. DNA for the CDR3: TGCAGTGCTAGTCTAGCGGGGGGGCCTTGGTACAATGGGCAGTTCTTC. This chain joins TRBV20-1 and TRBJ2-1; 12 nucleotides match TRBD2. Per germline, CDR1 DFQATT and CDR2 SNEGSKA (reference sequence). CDR3 size: 16 residues.

Regarding this clonotype: This CDR3 is missing its conserved last phenylalanine or tryptophan, likely due to a read error. The CDR3 nucleotides are TGTGCCAGCAGTACCGACGGATCTAACTATGGCTACACCCTC. Residues: CASSTDGSNYGYTL. The chain combines TRBV2 with TRBJ1-2; no clear D gene. The CDR3 contains 14 residues. The V gene's germline CDR1 is SNHLY and CDR2 FYNNEI. Trimming took 5 bases from V and 0 from J, leaving 10 bases between them.

The sample holds a few counts of this clonotype. The V gene is TRBV10-3, the J gene TRBJ2-3; the match to TRBD1 covers 7 bases. CDR3 length: 18 amino acids. Trimming removed 0 bases from V and 2 bases from J; junction bases left unmatched: 11. Germline assignment: CDR1 ENHRY and CDR2 SYGVKD. For the CDR3, the DNA is TGTGCCATCAGTGAGTCGACAGGGCAGGGGTCGTACACAGATACGCAGTATTTT. Translation: CAISESTGQGSYTDTQYF.

This clonotype was recorded at least ten times. This chain links TRBV4-1 with TRBJ2-3; weak D call: TRBD1 (5 bases). The V gene's germline CDR1 is MGHRA and CDR2 YSYEKL. The V end lost 4 bases, the J end lost 1 base, and 15 bases lay between the germline ends. CDR3 length: 16 amino acids. CDR3 nucleotide sequence: TGCGCCAGCAGCCGAACCCCGACAGTCGGCACAGATACGCAGTATTTT. As protein: CASSRTPTVGTDTQYF.

This clonotype has at least ten counts. This chain joins TRBV5-1 and TRBJ2-7; weak D call: TRBD1 (6 bases). Between the trimmed V and J ends, which lost 0 bases and 7 bases, there was a span of 11 bases. Germline V gives CDR1 SGHRS, CDR2 YFSETQ. The CDR3 loop spans 13 amino acids. The CDR3 DNA is TGCGCCAGCAGCTTGGAACAGGGCCGAGAGCAGTACTTC. Protein: CASSLEQGREQYF.

This clonotype showed up many times. V is TRBV6-2 or TRBV6-3 and J is TRBJ2-1; perhaps D is TRBD1 or TRBD2 (5 bases each). CDR1 is MNHEY and CDR2 is SVGEGT in the germline V gene. This CDR3 region has 16 residues. The V and J ends lost 5 bases and 4 bases respectively, with 18 bases between them. The CDR3 region has the DNA TGTGCCAGCAGTGCCGGGATACGGGGCCGGTACAATGAGCAGTTCTTC. It codes for CASSAGIRGRYNEQFF.

In this sample, this clonotype turned up many times. One junction end does not reproduce the germline sequence, and a read error may be involved. The rearrangement uses TRBV12-3 or TRBV12-4 and TRBJ1-2, with D perhaps matching TRBD1 (5 bases). The CDR3 has 9 residues. Written as DNA, the CDR3 is TGTGCCAGCATACCGGGGCCTTCCTTC. Translating it yields CASIPGPSF.

This chain uses TRBV19 with TRBJ2-1, with 8 bases fitting TRBD2. J gave up 5 bases and V 7 bases, and 4 bases lay outside the gene matches. CDR3 length: 13 amino acids. Germline V gives CDR1 LNHDA, CDR2 SQIVND (reference sequence). CDR3 region: CASKGAGDNEQFF. The CDR3 DNA reads as TGTGCCAGTAAGGGAGCGGGGGACAATGAGCAGTTCTTC.

This clonotype has ten or more counts. The rearrangement uses TRBV5-1 and TRBJ2-3; a possible D gene is TRBD1 (6 bases). Trimming removed 0 bases from V and 4 bases from J, with 18 bases in between. Germline assignment: CDR1 SGHRS and CDR2 YFSETQ. There are 17 residues in the CDR3. The CDR3 sequence is CASSLAVTGQSADTQYF. For the CDR3, the DNA is TGCGCCAGCAGCTTGGCCGTTACAGGGCAAAGCGCAGATACGCAGTATTTT. The full variable domain, rest sourced from reference TRBV5-1 and TRBJ2-3, is KAGVTQTPRYLIKTRGQQVTLSCSPISGHRSVSWYQQTPGQGLQFLFEYFSETQRNKGNFPGRFSGRQFSNSRSEMNVSTLELGDSALYLCASSLAVTGQSADTQYFGPGTRLTVL.